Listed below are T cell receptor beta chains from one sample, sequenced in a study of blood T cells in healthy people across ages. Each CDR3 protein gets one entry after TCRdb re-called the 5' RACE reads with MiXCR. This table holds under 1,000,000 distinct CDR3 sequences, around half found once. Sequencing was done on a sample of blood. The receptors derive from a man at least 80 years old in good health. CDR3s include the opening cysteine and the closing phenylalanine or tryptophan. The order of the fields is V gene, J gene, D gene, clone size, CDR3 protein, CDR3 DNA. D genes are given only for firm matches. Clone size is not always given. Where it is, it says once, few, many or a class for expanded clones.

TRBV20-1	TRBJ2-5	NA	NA	CSARDLEWETQYF	TGCAGTGCTAGAGATCTTGAGTGGGAGACCCAGTACTTC
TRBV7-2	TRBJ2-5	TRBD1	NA	CASSPRTGGAETQYF	TGTGCCAGCAGCCCCCGGACAGGGGGCGCAGAGACCCAGTACTTC
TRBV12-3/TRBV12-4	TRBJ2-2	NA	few	CASSLAPGSTGELFF	TGTGCCAGCAGTTTAGCGCCAGGGTCCACCGGGGAGCTGTTTTTT
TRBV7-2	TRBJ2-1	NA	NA	CASSLRGATYNEQFF	TGTGCCAGCAGCCTCCGGGGGGCTACCTACAATGAGCAGTTCTTC
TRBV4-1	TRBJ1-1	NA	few	CASSPGQGRMNTEAFF	TGCGCCAGCAGCCCCGGTCAGGGAAGGATGAACACTGAAGCTTTCTTT
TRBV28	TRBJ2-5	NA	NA	CASSLVFGSHFETQYF	TGTGCCAGCAGTTTAGTATTTGGGAGCCACTTTGAGACCCAGTACTTC
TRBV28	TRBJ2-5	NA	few	CASSTPRGTQYF	TGTGCCAGCAGTACCCCTAGGGGGACCCAGTACTTC
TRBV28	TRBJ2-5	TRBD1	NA	CASSVGQGETQYF	TGTGCCAGCAGTGTGGGACAGGGGGAGACCCAGTACTTC
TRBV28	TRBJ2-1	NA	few	CASQGGSYNEQFF	TGTGCCAGCCAGGGGGGCTCATACAATGAGCAGTTCTTC
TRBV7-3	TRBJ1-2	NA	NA	CASSPSPDNYGYTF	TGTGCCAGCAGTCCTTCCCCGGATAACTATGGCTACACCTTC
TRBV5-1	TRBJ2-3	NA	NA	CASSPYPTASTDTQYF	TGCGCCAGCAGCCCATACCCGACAGCTAGCACAGATACGCAGTATTTT
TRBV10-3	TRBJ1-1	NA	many	CAIRPAGEEAFF	TGTGCCATCAGGCCTGCGGGGGAGGAAGCTTTCTTT
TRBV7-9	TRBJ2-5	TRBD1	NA	CANSATQGTYWGETQYF	TGTGCCAACAGCGCAACACAGGGGACCTATTGGGGAGAGACCCAGTACTTC
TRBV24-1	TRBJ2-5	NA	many	CATSDRQGGVGETQYF	TGTGCCACCAGTGACCGACAAGGAGGGGTTGGGGAGACCCAGTACTTC
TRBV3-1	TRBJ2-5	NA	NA	CASSQAYLTVNEQYF	TGTGCCAGCAGCCAAGCTTATCTGACAGTGAATGAGCAGTACTTC
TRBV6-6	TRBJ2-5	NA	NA	CASSPPGKGTGQYF	TGTGCCAGCAGTCCCCCGGGGAAGGGTACGGGACAGTACTTC
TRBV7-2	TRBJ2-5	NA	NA	CASSSDHTQETQYF	TGTGCCAGCAGCTCAGACCATACCCAAGAGACCCAGTACTTC
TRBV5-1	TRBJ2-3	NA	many	CASSLNGGVSTDTQYF	TGCGCCAGCAGCTTGAACGGCGGAGTTAGCACAGATACGCAGTATTTT
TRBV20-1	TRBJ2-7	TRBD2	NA	CSANPRDGSGSYEQYF	TGCAGTGCTAATCCTAGGGATGGTAGCGGGTCCTACGAGCAGTACTTC
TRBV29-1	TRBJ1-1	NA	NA	CSVVGRADTEAFF	TGCAGCGTTGTGGGCAGGGCGGACACTGAAGCTTTCTTT
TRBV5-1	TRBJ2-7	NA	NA	CASSWAGTSYEQYF	TGCGCCAGCAGCTGGGCGGGGACCTCCTACGAGCAGTACTTC
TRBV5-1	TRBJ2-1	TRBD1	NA	CASSRQGKGTYNEQFF	TGCGCCAGCAGCCGACAGGGAAAGGGGACCTACAATGAGCAGTTCTTC
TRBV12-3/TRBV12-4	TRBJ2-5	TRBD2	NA	CASSPAGAGGETQYF	TGTGCCAGCAGTCCCGCAGGAGCGGGAGGCGAGACCCAGTACTTC
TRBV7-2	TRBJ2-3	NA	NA	CASRMITDTQYF	TGTGCCAGCAGGATGATCACAGATACGCAGTATTTT
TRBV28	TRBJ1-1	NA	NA	CASSLTPGGTEAFF	TGTGCCAGCAGTTTGACGCCGGGGGGGACTGAAGCTTTCTTT
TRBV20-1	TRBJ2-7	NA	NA	CSATGSRGYAVDEQYF	TGCAGCGCTACCGGGTCAAGGGGATACGCAGTTGACGAGCAGTACTTC
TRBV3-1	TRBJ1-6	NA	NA	CASSQGQTSVGGSPLHF	TGTGCCAGCAGCCAAGGGCAGACCTCCGTGGGAGGATCACCCCTCCACTTT
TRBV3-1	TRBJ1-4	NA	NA	CASSQASFGEKLFF	TGTGCCAGCAGCCAAGCCAGCTTTGGTGAAAAACTGTTTTTT
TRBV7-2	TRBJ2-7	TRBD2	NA	CASSLGLAGGPESYEQYF	TGTGCCAGCAGCTTAGGACTAGCGGGAGGGCCCGAGAGCTACGAGCAGTACTTC
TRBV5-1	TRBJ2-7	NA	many	CASSLNSGYEQYF	TGCGCCAGCAGCTTGAATTCGGGATACGAGCAGTACTTC
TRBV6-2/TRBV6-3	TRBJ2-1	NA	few	CASLTGSLYNEQFF	TGTGCCAGCCTTACGGGAAGCTTATACAATGAGCAGTTCTTC
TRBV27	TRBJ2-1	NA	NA	CASSFRQEGSNEQFF	TGTGCCAGCAGTTTCAGGCAGGAGGGCTCGAATGAGCAGTTCTTC
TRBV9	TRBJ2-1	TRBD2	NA	CASSPRPTSENEQFF	TGTGCCAGCAGCCCTCGCCCGACTAGCGAGAATGAGCAGTTCTTC
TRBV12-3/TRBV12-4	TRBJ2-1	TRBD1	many	CASSLVTGQGRNEQFF	TGTGCCAGCAGTTTAGTTACTGGACAGGGTCGAAATGAGCAGTTCTTC
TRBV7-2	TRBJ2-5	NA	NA	CASSLVFERAQYF	TGTGCCAGCAGCTTAGTTTTTGAGCGGGCGCAGTACTTC
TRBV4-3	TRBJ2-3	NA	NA	CASSQDLNRDDTDTQYF	TGCGCCAGCAGCCAAGATCTGAACCGGGATGACACAGATACGCAGTATTTT
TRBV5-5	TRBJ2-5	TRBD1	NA	CASSGQGYGETQYF	TGTGCCAGCAGCGGACAGGGCTACGGGGAGACCCAGTACTTC
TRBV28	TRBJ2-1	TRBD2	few	CTSSSSSGRRGYNEQFF	TGTACCAGCAGTTCCTCTAGCGGGAGGAGGGGCTACAATGAGCAGTTCTTC
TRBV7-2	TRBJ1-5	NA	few	CASSLEAGPQPQHF	TGTGCCAGCAGCTTAGAGGCGGGCCCTCAGCCCCAGCATTTT
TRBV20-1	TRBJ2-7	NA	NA	CSAPLPRRGYEQYF	TGCAGTGCCCCGCTTCCTAGGCGTGGCTACGAGCAGTACTTC
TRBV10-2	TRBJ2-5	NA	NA	CASRPQGWETQYF	TGCGCCAGCAGACCACAAGGGTGGGAGACCCAGTACTTC
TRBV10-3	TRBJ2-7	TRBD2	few	CAISEASGSSYNEQYF	TGTGCCATCAGTGAGGCTAGCGGGAGCTCCTACAATGAGCAGTACTTC
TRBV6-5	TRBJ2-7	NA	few	CASSAGSGSEQYF	TGTGCCAGCAGTGCCGGTTCGGGGTCCGAGCAGTACTTC
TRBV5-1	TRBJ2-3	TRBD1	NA	CASSTGQSSTDTQYF	TGCGCCAGCAGCACGGGACAGTCTAGCACAGATACGCAGTATTTT
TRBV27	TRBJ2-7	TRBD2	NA	CASPSWRCGRKGCNEQYF	TGTGCCAGCCCTTCATGGAGGTGCGGGAGAAAGGGCTGCAATGAGCAGTACTTC
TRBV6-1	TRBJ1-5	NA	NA	CASSLSAVGSDSPHQPQHF	TGTGCCAGCAGTCTGTCGGCGGTAGGGTCCGACAGTCCGCATCAGCCCCAGCATTTT
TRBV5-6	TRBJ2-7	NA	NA	CASFTGNSGEQYF	TGTGCCAGCTTCACCGGGAACTCCGGCGAGCAGTACTTC
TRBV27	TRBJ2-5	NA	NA	CASSYGGRAETQYF	TGTGCCAGCAGTTATGGGGGGCGCGCAGAGACCCAGTACTTC
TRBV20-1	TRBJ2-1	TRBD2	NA	CSVGTSKNEQFF	TGCAGTGTTGGGACTAGCAAAAATGAGCAGTTCTTC
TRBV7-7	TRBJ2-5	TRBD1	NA	CASSINRGETQYF	TGTGCTAGCAGCATAAACAGGGGGGAGACCCAGTACTTC
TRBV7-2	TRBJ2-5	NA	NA	CANSLGRYQETQYF	TGTGCCAACAGCTTAGGTCGGTACCAAGAGACCCAGTACTTC
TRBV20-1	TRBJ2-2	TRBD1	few	CSASWAGGTGELFF	TGCAGTGCTAGTTGGGCAGGGGGCACCGGGGAGCTGTTTTTT